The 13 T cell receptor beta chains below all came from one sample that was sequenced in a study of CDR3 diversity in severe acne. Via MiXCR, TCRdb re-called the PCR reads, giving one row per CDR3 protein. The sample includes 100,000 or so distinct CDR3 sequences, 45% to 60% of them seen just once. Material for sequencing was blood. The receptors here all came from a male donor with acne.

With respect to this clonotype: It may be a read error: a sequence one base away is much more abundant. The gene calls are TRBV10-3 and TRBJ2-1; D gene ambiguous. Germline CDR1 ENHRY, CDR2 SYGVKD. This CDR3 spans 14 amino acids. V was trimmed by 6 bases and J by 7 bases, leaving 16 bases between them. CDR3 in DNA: TGTGCCATCAGCCTAATTCCCGGTCGAAATGAGCAGTTCTTC. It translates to CAISLIPGRNEQFF.

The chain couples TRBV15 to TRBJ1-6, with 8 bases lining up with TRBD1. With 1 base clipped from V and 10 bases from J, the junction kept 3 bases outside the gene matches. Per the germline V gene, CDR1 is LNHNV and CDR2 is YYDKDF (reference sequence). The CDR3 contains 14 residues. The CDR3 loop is CATSRGTGFSPLHF. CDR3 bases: TGTGCCACCAGCAGAGGGACAGGGTTCTCACCCCTCCACTTT.

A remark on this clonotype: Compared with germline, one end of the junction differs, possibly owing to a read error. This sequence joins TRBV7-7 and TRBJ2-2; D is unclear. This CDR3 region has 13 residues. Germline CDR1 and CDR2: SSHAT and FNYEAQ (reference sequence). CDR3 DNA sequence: TGTGCTAGCAGCCAGGACAACACCGGGGAGCTGTTTTTT. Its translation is CASSQDNTGELFF.

CDR3 DNA sequence: TGTGCCAGCAGCTTAGGCCCTAACTATGGCTACACCTTC. Translated, it gives CASSLGPNYGYTF. The chain carries TRBV7-2 and TRBJ1-2; no clear D. The CDR3 covers 13 residues. Trimming pared 1 base from V and 0 bases from J, leaving 3 bases between. Germline V gene data show CDR1 as SGHTA and CDR2 as FQGNSA.

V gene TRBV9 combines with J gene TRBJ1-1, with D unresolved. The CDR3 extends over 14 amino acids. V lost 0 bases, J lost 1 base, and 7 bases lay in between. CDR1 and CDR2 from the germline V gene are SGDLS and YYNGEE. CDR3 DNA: TGTGCCAGCAGCGTAGGGCGGACGAACACTGAAGCTTTCTTT. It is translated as CASSVGRTNTEAFF.

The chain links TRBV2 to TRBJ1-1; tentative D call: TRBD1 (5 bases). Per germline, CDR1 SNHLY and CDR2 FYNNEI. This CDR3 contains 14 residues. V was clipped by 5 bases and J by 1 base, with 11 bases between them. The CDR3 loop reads CASSFGAGNTEAFF. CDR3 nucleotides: TGTGCCAGCAGTTTTGGGGCGGGGAACACTGAAGCTTTCTTT.

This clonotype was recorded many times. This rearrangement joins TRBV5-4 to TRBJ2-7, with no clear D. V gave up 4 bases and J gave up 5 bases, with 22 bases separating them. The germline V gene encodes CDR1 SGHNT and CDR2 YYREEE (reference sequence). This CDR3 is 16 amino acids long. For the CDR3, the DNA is TGTGCCAGCAGCCCACCCGGCAGCCTTCGAGGTGACGAGCAGTACTTC. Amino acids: CASSPPGSLRGDEQYF.

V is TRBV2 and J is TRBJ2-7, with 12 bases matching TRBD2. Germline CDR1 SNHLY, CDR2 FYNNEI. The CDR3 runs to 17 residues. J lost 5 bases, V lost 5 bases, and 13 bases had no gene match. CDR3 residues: CASSLKVASGRGNEQYF. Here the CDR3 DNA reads TGTGCCAGCAGTCTAAAGGTGGCTAGCGGGAGGGGAAACGAGCAGTACTTC.

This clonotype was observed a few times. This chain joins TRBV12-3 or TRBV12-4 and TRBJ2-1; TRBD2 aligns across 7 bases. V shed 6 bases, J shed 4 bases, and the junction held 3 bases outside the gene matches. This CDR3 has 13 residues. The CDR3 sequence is CASRGLKYNEQFF. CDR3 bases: TGTGCCAGCAGGGGACTAAAATACAATGAGCAGTTCTTC.

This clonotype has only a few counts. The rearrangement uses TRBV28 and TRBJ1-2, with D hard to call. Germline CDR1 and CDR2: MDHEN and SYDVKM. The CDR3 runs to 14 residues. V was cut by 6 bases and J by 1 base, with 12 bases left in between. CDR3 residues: CASSTGVFNYGYTF. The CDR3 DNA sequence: TGTGCCAGCAGCACGGGAGTTTTTAACTATGGCTACACCTTC.

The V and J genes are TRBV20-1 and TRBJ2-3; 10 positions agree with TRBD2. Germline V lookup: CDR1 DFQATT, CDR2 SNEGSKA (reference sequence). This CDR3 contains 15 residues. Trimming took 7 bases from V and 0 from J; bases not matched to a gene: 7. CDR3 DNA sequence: TGCAGTGTTGCCTTGACTAGCGGGAGCACAGATACGCAGTATTTT. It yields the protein CSVALTSGSTDTQYF.

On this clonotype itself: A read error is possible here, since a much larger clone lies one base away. CDR3 amino acids: CASNRDTANTGALFF. The DNA for the CDR3 is TGTGCCAGCAACCGCGACACGGCGAACACCGGGGCGCTGTTTTTT. This chain joins TRBV2 and TRBJ2-2; D may correspond to TRBD1 or TRBD2 (5 bases each). Looked up from germline, CDR1 is SNHLY and CDR2 is FYNNEI. This CDR3 region has 15 residues.

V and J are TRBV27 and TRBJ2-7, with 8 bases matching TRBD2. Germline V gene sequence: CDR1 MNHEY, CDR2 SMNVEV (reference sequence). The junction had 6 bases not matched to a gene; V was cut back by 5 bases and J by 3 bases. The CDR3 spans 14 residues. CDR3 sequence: CASSEAGGRYEQYF. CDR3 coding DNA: TGTGCCAGCAGTGAGGCGGGAGGACGCTACGAGCAGTACTTC.